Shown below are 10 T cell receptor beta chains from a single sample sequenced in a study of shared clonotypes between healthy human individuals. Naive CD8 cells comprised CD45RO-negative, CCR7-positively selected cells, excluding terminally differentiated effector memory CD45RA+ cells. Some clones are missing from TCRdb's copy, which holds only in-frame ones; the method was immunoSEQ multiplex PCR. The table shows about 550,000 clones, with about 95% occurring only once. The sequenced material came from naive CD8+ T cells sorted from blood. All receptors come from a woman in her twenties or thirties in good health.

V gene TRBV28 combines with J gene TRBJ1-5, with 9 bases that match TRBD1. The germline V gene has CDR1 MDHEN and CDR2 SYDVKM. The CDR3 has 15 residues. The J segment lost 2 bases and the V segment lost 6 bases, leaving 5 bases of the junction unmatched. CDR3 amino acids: CASRRGQGGNQPQHF. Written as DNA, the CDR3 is TGTGCCAGCAGAAGGGGACAGGGTGGCAATCAGCCCCAGCATTTT.

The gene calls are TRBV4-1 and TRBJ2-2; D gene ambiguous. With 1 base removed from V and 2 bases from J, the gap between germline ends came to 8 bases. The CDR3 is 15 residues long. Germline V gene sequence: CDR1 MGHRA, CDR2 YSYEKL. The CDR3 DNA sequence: TGCGCCAGCAGCCAAGTTGGGGTTAACACCGGGGAGCTGTTTTTT. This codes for CASSQVGVNTGELFF.

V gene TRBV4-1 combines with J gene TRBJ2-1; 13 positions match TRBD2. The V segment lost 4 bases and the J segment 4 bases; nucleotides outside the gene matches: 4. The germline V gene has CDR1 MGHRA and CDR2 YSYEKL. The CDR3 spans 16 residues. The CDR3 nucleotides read TGCGCCAGCAGCCGGCTACTAGCGGGAGGGTACAATGAGCAGTTCTTC. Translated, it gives CASSRLLAGGYNEQFF.

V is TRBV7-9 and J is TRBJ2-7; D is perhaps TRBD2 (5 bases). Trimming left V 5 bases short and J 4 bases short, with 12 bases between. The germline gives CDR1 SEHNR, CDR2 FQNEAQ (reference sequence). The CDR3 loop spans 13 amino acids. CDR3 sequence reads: CASSRSDFYEQYF. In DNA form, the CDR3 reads TGTGCCAGCAGCCGTTCGGACTTTTACGAGCAGTACTTC.

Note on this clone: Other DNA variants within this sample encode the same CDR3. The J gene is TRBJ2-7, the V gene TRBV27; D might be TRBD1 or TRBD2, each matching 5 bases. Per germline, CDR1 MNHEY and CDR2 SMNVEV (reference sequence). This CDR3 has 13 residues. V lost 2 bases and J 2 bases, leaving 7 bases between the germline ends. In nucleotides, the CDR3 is TGTGCCAGCAGTTTACAGGGAGCCTACGAGCAGTACTTC. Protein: CASSLQGAYEQYF.

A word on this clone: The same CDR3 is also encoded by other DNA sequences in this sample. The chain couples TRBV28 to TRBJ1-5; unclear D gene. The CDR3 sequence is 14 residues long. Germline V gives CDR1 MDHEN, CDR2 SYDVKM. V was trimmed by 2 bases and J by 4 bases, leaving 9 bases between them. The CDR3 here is CASSLAGGNQPQHF. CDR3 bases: TGTGCCAGCAGTTTAGCGGGAGGGAATCAGCCCCAGCATTTT.

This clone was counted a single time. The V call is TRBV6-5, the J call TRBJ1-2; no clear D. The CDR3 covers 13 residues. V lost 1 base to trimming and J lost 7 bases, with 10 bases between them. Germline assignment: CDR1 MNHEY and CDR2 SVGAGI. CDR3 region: CASSYFRQSGYTF. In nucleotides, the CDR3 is TGTGCCAGCAGTTACTTCAGGCAGTCTGGCTACACCTTC.

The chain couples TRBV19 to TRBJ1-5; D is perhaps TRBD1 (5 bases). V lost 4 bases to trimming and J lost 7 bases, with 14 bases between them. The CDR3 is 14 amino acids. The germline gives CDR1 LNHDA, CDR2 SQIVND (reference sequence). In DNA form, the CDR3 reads TGTGCCAGTAGTACGTTCGTATGGGACCAGCCCCAGCATTTT. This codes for CASSTFVWDQPQHF.

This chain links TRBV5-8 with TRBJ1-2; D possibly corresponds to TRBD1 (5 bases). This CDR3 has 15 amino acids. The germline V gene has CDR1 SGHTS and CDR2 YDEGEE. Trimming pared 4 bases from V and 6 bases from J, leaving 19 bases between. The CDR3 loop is CASSPSGLLGNGYTF. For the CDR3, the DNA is TGTGCCAGCAGCCCCTCAGGGCTCCTCGGAAATGGCTACACCTTC. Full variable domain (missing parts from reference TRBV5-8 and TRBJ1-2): EAGVTQSPTHLIKTRGQQATLRCSPISGHTSVYWYQQALGLGLQFLLWYDEGEERNRGNFPPRFSGRQFPNYSSELNVNALELEDSALYLCASSPSGLLGNGYTFGSGTRLTVV.

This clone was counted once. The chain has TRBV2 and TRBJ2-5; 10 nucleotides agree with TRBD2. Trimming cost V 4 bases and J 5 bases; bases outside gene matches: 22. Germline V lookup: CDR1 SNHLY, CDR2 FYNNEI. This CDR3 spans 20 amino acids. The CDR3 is CASSGIAGGRVGGLRETQYF. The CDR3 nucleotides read TGTGCCAGCAGTGGGATAGCGGGAGGCCGGGTAGGGGGGTTACGGGAGACCCAGTACTTC.